This entry describes one T cell receptor beta chain. This sample is drawn from a study of blood T cell repertoires in COVID-19. Germline values: CDR1 SGHAT, CDR2 FQDESV (reference sequence). V gave up 5 bases and J gave up 3 bases; unmatched junction bases: 10. The CDR3 has 15 residues. Using immunoSEQ multiplex PCR, the repertoire was profiled, and TCRdb retains in-frame clones only, with some absent. The sample holds 300,000 to 350,000 clones, about 90% seen once. This chain links TRBV11-1 with TRBJ2-7, with 7 bases that match TRBD2. The sequence came from a woman aged 35 to 49 with COVID-19, enrolled during active disease. Sequenced input: peripheral blood. The CDR3 DNA sequence: TGTGCCAGCAGCGTATCGACTAGCAGATACTACGAGCAGTACTTC. Its protein product is CASSVSTSRYYEQYF.